This T cell receptor beta chain was observed in a study of long-term antiretroviral therapy in people with HIV. Study outcomes and limitations: Clonotypes expanded prior to ART showed repertoire dominance at all sampled time points. Repertoires looked antigen-experienced, with only a slight naive shift after ART.

With respect to this clone: The antigen is not known.

A minimum of one pre-ART and two post-ART PBMC samples existed for each donor. Only United States sites treated participants with HIV. At the survey level, the v3.0 immunoSEQ assay was run. TCRdb's copy holds only in-frame clones and misses some; the assay was immunoSEQ multiplex PCR. The sample has 25,000 or so clones; about 86% are singletons. The ends lost 5 bases at V and 5 bases at J; junction bases unmatched: 3. Germline V lookup: CDR1 SGHTA, CDR2 FQGNSA. CDR3 size: 14 residues. This specimen was unsorted PBMCs, taken 1.9 years after starting antiretroviral therapy. This clonotype was obtained from a woman in her 30s with HIV. The chain employs TRBV7-2 and TRBJ2-3; 11 bases align to TRBD1. CDR3: CASSPDRGRDTQYF. Here the CDR3 DNA reads TGTGCCAGCAGCCCGGACAGGGGGCGAGATACGCAGTATTTT.